These 26 T cell receptor beta chains originate from one sample sequenced in a study of PD-L1 blockade in urothelial cancer (dated by TCRdb to 2015 to 2018). Libraries were constructed by the immunoSEQ multiplex PCR assay. TCRdb obtained this table from immuneACCESS and retained in-frame rearrangements with V and J assigned. These tables miss some clones; where compared with another copy, unresolved V genes account for less than half of the shortfall, and the remainder is unexplained. The sample records around 71,000 clones, around four fifths of which are singletons. The ten largest clones take up about 6.9% of the sample. Sample time point, as interpreted from the label and publication: pretreatment peripheral blood. This sample comprised PBMCs, obtained around atezolizumab (anti-PD-L1) treatment. All receptors derive from a man between 40 and 49 years old with urothelial cancer.

The chain employs TRBV25-1 and TRBJ1-2; no definite D call. V lost 8 bases to trimming and J lost 8 bases, with 15 bases between them. There are 12 residues in the CDR3. Germline CDR1 MGHDK, CDR2 SYGVNS. CDR3 loop: CASSTPAGGYTF. The CDR3 nucleotides are TGTGCCAGCTCGACTCCCGCGGGAGGCTACACCTTC.

This clone was seen once. The V call is TRBV7-8, the J call TRBJ2-5; D unresolved. V lost 5 bases to trimming and J lost 1 base, with 8 bases between them. CDR1 and CDR2 (germline): SGHVS, FQNEAQ. The CDR3 totals 13 residues. The CDR3 sequence is CASSVRGQETQYF. The DNA for the CDR3 is TGTGCCAGCAGCGTAAGAGGCCAAGAGACCCAGTACTTC.

This chain connects TRBV21-1 to TRBJ2-5; TRBD1 was called by the table and not checked on the DNA. TRBV21-1 is a pseudogene segment. The CDR3 covers 12 residues. As DNA, the CDR3 is TGTGCCAGCAACACCTTCTTAGAGACCCAGTACTTC. Its protein is CASNTFLETQYF.

The rearrangement joins TRBV28 to TRBJ1-2; no reliable D call. Germline V CDR1 and CDR2: MDHEN, SYDVKM. The CDR3 loop spans 11 amino acids. Trimming removed 6 bases at V and 4 bases at J, with 6 bases between. The chain's CDR3 is CASRKSYGYTF. CDR3 DNA sequence: TGTGCCAGCAGAAAGAGCTATGGCTACACCTTC.

This chain links TRBV19 with TRBJ2-1, with D uncertain. Between the trimmed V and J ends, which lost 6 bases and 6 bases, there was a span of 9 bases. The CDR3 covers 12 residues. Germline CDR1 LNHDA, CDR2 SQIVND (reference sequence). The chain's CDR3 is CASRARGNEQFF. The CDR3 bases are TGTGCCAGTAGAGCACGAGGCAATGAGCAGTTCTTC.

The gene calls are TRBV4-3 and TRBJ2-1; 14 bases are a match to TRBD2. Losses at the gene ends were 4 bases for V and 6 bases for J; bases not matched to a gene: 8. Per germline, CDR1 LGHNA and CDR2 YSLEER. The CDR3 is made up of 17 amino acids. CDR3 protein: CASSRGTSGRLSNEQFF. CDR3 coding DNA: TGCGCCAGCAGCCGAGGGACTAGCGGGAGACTAAGCAATGAGCAGTTCTTC.

The rearrangement uses TRBV2 and TRBJ2-7, with unresolved D. Trimming cost V 3 bases and J 4 bases, with 10 bases left between them. The CDR3 contains 13 residues. Germline V gene sequence: CDR1 SNHLY, CDR2 FYNNEI. CDR3 protein: CASSDKRLYEQYF. DNA for the CDR3: TGTGCCAGCAGTGATAAGCGCCTTTACGAGCAGTACTTC.

This rearrangement joins TRBV28 to TRBJ1-1, with D tentatively TRBD1 (6 bases). With 4 bases removed from V and 4 bases from J, the gap between germline ends came to 19 bases. The germline V gene encodes CDR1 MDHEN and CDR2 SYDVKM. This CDR3 contains 16 residues. DNA for the CDR3: TGTGCCAGCAGTTCACAAATCGGGGCAGGGGCCACTGAAGCTTTCTTT. Protein: CASSSQIGAGATEAFF. The complete variable domain, with remaining parts taken from reference TRBV28 and TRBJ1-1, reads DVKVTQSSRYLVKRTGEKVFLECVQDMDHENMFWYRQDPGLGLRLIYFSYDVKMKEKGDIPEGYSVSREKKERFSLILESASTNQTSMYLCASSSQIGAGATEAFFGQGTRLTVV.

V is TRBV7-2 and J is TRBJ2-7, with D perhaps TRBD1 (5 bases). V dropped 3 bases and J dropped 7 bases, with 10 bases sitting between them. CDR1 is SGHTA and CDR2 is FQGNSA in the germline V gene. The CDR3 extends over 12 amino acids. The CDR3 coding sequence is TGTGCCAGCAGCTTGGCAGGGCTGGAGCAGTACTTC. Amino acids: CASSLAGLEQYF.

This clone has just a few counts. This sequence joins TRBV4-2 and TRBJ1-1; D uncertain. The V gene lost 0 bases and the J gene lost 2 bases, with 10 bases spanning the gap. The CDR3 is 15 amino acids. The germline V gene has CDR1 LGHNA and CDR2 YNFKEQ. CDR3 sequence: CASSQDPGSNTEAFF. DNA for the CDR3: TGTGCCAGCAGCCAAGACCCCGGGAGCAACACTGAAGCTTTCTTT.

This chain uses TRBV5-8 with TRBJ2-2; the D is unclear. The CDR3 extends over 15 amino acids. V lost 1 base and J lost 1, with 8 bases in between. Germline-derived CDR1 and CDR2 are SGHTS and YDEGEE. Here the CDR3 DNA reads TGTGCCAGCAGCTTGCAGAGGATGAACACCGGGGAGCTGTTTTTT. It codes for CASSLQRMNTGELFF.

This chain uses TRBV9 with TRBJ1-1; D is perhaps TRBD1 (5 bases). Germline assignment: CDR1 SGDLS and CDR2 YYNGEE. The V gene lost 0 bases and the J gene lost 1 base, with 13 bases spanning the gap. The CDR3 has 16 amino acids. The CDR3 is CASSVGDSIRNTEAFF. The CDR3 DNA follows: TGTGCCAGCAGCGTAGGGGACTCCATAAGGAACACTGAAGCTTTCTTT. Supplemented by reference TRBV9 and TRBJ1-1, the full variable domain reads DSGVTQTPKHLITATGQRVTLRCSPRSGDLSVYWYQQSLDQGLQFLIQYYNGEERAKGNILERFSAQQFPDLHSELNLSSLELGDSALYFCASSVGDSIRNTEAFFGQGTRLTVV.

V and J are TRBV7-9 and TRBJ2-7, with D maybe TRBD1 (6 bases). V dropped 5 bases and J dropped 6 bases, with 11 bases sitting between them. This CDR3 contains 12 residues. The germline CDR1 and CDR2 sequences are SEHNR and FQNEAQ (reference sequence). CDR3 amino acids: CASSPQGFEQYF. In nucleotides, the CDR3 is TGTGCCAGCAGCCCACAGGGTTTCGAGCAGTACTTC.

This clone was recorded only once. This rearrangement joins TRBV28 to TRBJ2-7; 10 nucleotides agree with TRBD2. Trimming removed 7 bases from V and 0 bases from J; junction bases left unmatched: 9. Per germline, CDR1 MDHEN and CDR2 SYDVKM. The CDR3 is 16 residues long. DNA of the CDR3: TGTGCCAGCACCTCCCCACTAGCGGGAAGCTCCTACGAGCAGTACTTC. Amino acid sequence: CASTSPLAGSSYEQYF.

V gene TRBV5-1 combines with J gene TRBJ1-1; 8 nucleotides agree with TRBD1. The V gene end was trimmed by 4 bases and the J gene end by 8 bases; junction bases not matched to a gene: 7. Germline V lookup: CDR1 SGHRS, CDR2 YFSETQ. This CDR3 has 13 amino acids. CDR3 DNA sequence: TGCGCCAGCAGCCCTAAGACAGGGGCAGAAGCTTTCTTT. This sequence encodes CASSPKTGAEAFF.

V usage is TRBV30 and J usage is TRBJ1-2; D is unresolved. The V and J ends lost 4 bases and 4 bases respectively, with 13 bases between them. In germline, CDR1 is GTSNPN, CDR2 SVGIG (reference sequence). The CDR3 loop spans 13 amino acids. This chain's CDR3 is CAWKKARSYGYTF. The CDR3 DNA reads as TGTGCCTGGAAAAAGGCGAGGAGCTATGGCTACACCTTC.

This sequence joins TRBV6-4 and TRBJ2-1; TRBD2 aligns across 7 bases. V dropped 5 bases and J dropped 8; count of bases not matched to a gene: 12. The germline V gene has CDR1 MRHNA and CDR2 SNTAGT. This CDR3 comprises 15 residues. CDR3 in amino acids: CASSNGAGDTDEQFF. The CDR3 DNA follows: TGTGCCAGCAGTAATGGTGCGGGAGATACCGATGAGCAGTTCTTC.

CDR3 nucleotide sequence: TGTGCCAGCAGTTTTTCCCGGGGAAAGTCAGACCGCACTGAAGCTTTCTTT. Translated, it gives CASSFSRGKSDRTEAFF. The chain joins TRBV27 to TRBJ1-1; D remains ambiguous. Germline V lookup: CDR1 MNHEY, CDR2 SMNVEV (reference sequence). The CDR3 covers 17 residues. The V end lost 3 bases, the J end lost 4 bases, and 21 bases lay between the germline ends.

The genes are TRBV5-1 and TRBJ2-3; D remains unclear. CDR1 is SGHRS, CDR2 YFSETQ, per germline. This CDR3 spans 12 amino acids. Trimming left V 4 bases short and J 6 bases short, with 9 bases between. This CDR3 reads CASSHNGDTQYF. Written as DNA, the CDR3 is TGCGCCAGCAGCCACAACGGGGATACGCAGTATTTT.

The chain couples TRBV27 to TRBJ1-5, with D possibly matching TRBD1 (5 bases). The V and J ends lost 6 bases and 9 bases respectively, with 15 bases between them. In germline, CDR1 is MNHEY, CDR2 SMNVEV (reference sequence). CDR3 length: 13 residues. Here the CDR3 DNA reads TGTGCCAGCAGACCCATTTCGGGGGGGCCCCAGCATTTT. Translating gives CASRPISGGPQHF.

The gene calls are TRBV28 and TRBJ2-5; 14 bases agree with TRBD2. Germline lookup yields CDR1 MDHEN and CDR2 SYDVKM. The CDR3 is 16 residues long. Trimming removed 5 bases from V and 4 bases from J; junction bases left unmatched: 6. Here the CDR3 reads CASSPGTSGSGETQYF. CDR3 bases: TGTGCCAGCAGTCCTGGGACTAGCGGGAGTGGAGAGACCCAGTACTTC.

The chain couples TRBV7-2 to TRBJ2-4; a possible D gene is TRBD2 (5 bases). The CDR3 totals 17 residues. The germline CDR1 and CDR2 sequences are SGHTA and FQGNSA. The ends were cut back, 5 bases at V and 8 bases at J, with 25 bases in the middle. CDR3 region: CASSKTASSPYGDIQYF. CDR3 nucleotides: TGTGCCAGCAGCAAGACGGCAAGTTCACCATACGGGGACATTCAGTACTTC.

The rearrangement links TRBV7-6 to TRBJ2-2; 9 bases line up with TRBD2. Looked up from germline, CDR1 is SGHVS and CDR2 is FNYEAQ. J gave up 1 base and V 5 bases, and 5 bases lay outside the gene matches. The CDR3 is 16 amino acids. The CDR3 region has the DNA TGTGCCAGCAGCCCGCGTAGCGGGAGGAACACCGGGGAGCTGTTTTTT. It codes for CASSPRSGRNTGELFF.

V gene TRBV28 combines with J gene TRBJ1-1; no firm D call. The CDR3 has 12 amino acids. The germline CDR1 and CDR2 sequences are MDHEN and SYDVKM. V lost 8 bases and J 3 bases, leaving 10 bases between the germline ends. CDR3 loop: CASGERHTEAFF. Here the CDR3 DNA reads TGTGCCAGCGGAGAGAGGCACACTGAAGCTTTCTTT.

The chain employs TRBV6-5 and TRBJ2-2; a weak D match, TRBD2 (6 bases). The CDR3 extends over 14 amino acids. V lost 6 bases and J 2 bases, leaving 10 bases between the germline ends. CDR1 and CDR2 from the germline V gene are MNHEY and SVGAGI. The CDR3 loop is CASREGVNTGELFF. DNA for the CDR3: TGTGCCAGCAGGGAGGGCGTTAACACCGGGGAGCTGTTTTTT.

V is TRBV28 and J is TRBJ1-1; 10 positions match TRBD1. V lost 6 bases to trimming and J lost 11 bases; unmatched junction nucleotides: 12. CDR1 MDHEN and CDR2 SYDVKM come from the germline V gene. This CDR3 has 14 residues. In nucleotides, the CDR3 is TGTGCCAGCAGGGGACAGGGGCGAGGTCATAGGGCTTTCTTT. It translates to CASRGQGRGHRAFF.